One and the same sample provided the 21 T cell receptor beta chains below, sequenced in a study of neurological immune-mediated disorders. TCRdb independently ran MiXCR on the 5' RACE reads; one entry per CDR3 protein. The table records about 14,000 distinct CDR3 sequences, 8% to 13% of them present only once. What was sequenced was PBMCs. Receptor source: a woman aged 40-49 years in good health.

This clonotype appeared many times. The chain employs TRBV6-2 or TRBV6-3 and TRBJ2-1, with D possibly being TRBD1 or TRBD2 (5 bases each). Germline CDR1 reads MNHEY; CDR2 reads SVGEGT. V lost 2 bases and J 10 bases, leaving 6 bases between the germline ends. The CDR3 length is 11 residues. The CDR3 nucleotides are TGTGCCAGCAGTTACGGGGGAGAGCAGTTCTTC. It translates to CASSYGGEQFF.

This clonotype was seen many times. The genes are TRBV20-1 and TRBJ2-7; 7 bases are a match to TRBD2. The CDR3 covers 16 residues. Germline lookup yields CDR1 DFQATT and CDR2 SNEGSKA (reference sequence). J gave up 0 bases and V 5 bases, and 13 bases lay outside the gene matches. The CDR3 coding sequence is TGCAGTGCTGAAGCGGGCTTTCTAGCGGACTCCTACGAGCAGTACTTC. Translating it yields CSAEAGFLADSYEQYF.

This clonotype was observed at least ten times. The genes are TRBV20-1 and TRBJ2-7; D call uncertain. This CDR3 is 12 amino acids long. V was cut by 1 base and J by 13 bases, with 17 bases left in between. From germline, CDR1 is DFQATT and CDR2 SNEGSKA (reference sequence). This CDR3 reads CSARGPTPTPYF. The CDR3 DNA reads TGCAGTGCTAGAGGTCCAACACCAACACCTTACTTC.

This clonotype was detected many times. The chain has TRBV7-2 and TRBJ1-2; unclear D gene. From germline, CDR1 is SGHTA and CDR2 FQGNSA. Trimming removed 2 bases at V and 8 bases at J, with 9 bases between. This CDR3 is 12 amino acids long. The CDR3 region is CASSLMETGYTF. In nucleotides, the CDR3 is TGTGCCAGCAGCTTAATGGAGACCGGCTACACCTTC.

This clonotype was counted ten times or more. The chain employs TRBV7-2 and TRBJ2-2, with TRBD2 as a possible D gene (5 bases). This CDR3 is 14 amino acids long. Germline V gene lookup returns CDR1 SGHTA and CDR2 FQGNSA. Between the trimmed V and J ends, which lost 6 bases and 7 bases, there was a span of 15 bases. For the CDR3, the DNA is TGTGCCAGCAGTCCAAACGGGGTGGGCGGGGAGCTGTTTTTT. Translation: CASSPNGVGGELFF. The variable domain in full, with the rest retrieved from reference TRBV7-2 and TRBJ2-2, is GAGVSQSPSNKVTEKGKDVELRCDPISGHTALYWYRQSLGQGLEFLIYFQGNSAPDKSGLPSDRFSAERTGGSVSTLTIQRTQQEDSAVYLCASSPNGVGGELFFGEGSRLTVL.

This clonotype was detected ten times or more. The chain has TRBV7-2 and TRBJ1-2; D call uncertain. Germline V lookup: CDR1 SGHTA, CDR2 FQGNSA. The CDR3 runs to 14 residues. V gave up 5 bases and J gave up 4 bases, with 14 bases separating them. Here the CDR3 reads CASSPQGRLYGYTF. CDR3 in DNA: TGTGCCAGCAGCCCCCAAGGCAGGCTCTATGGCTACACCTTC.

This clonotype has a count of ten or more. In nucleotides, the CDR3 is TGCAGTGCTGCGGGCTCCTCCAGTGAGCAGTTCTTC. Translation: CSAAGSSSEQFF. The rearrangement uses TRBV20-1 and TRBJ2-1, with D perhaps TRBD2 (5 bases). Trimming removed 5 bases at V and 9 bases at J, with 14 bases between. Germline values: CDR1 DFQATT, CDR2 SNEGSKA (reference sequence). The CDR3 consists of 12 residues.

This clonotype was counted at least ten times. This chain joins TRBV4-1 and TRBJ1-1; no reliable D call. The CDR3 is 12 amino acids. V lost 3 bases to trimming and J lost 5 bases, with 7 bases between them. CDR1 and CDR2 (germline): MGHRA, YSYEKL. The CDR3 loop is CASSHGDTEAFF. In nucleotides, the CDR3 is TGCGCCAGCAGCCATGGAGATACTGAAGCTTTCTTT.

This clonotype came up many times. The chain is built from TRBV29-1 and TRBJ2-1; 14 bases line up with TRBD2. V gave up 7 bases and J gave up 9 bases; unmatched junction bases: 8. CDR1 SQVTM and CDR2 ANQGSEA come from the germline V gene. CDR3 size: 14 residues. CDR3 in amino acids: CSAGGLAGVGEQFF. CDR3 sequence (DNA): TGCAGCGCTGGGGGACTAGCGGGAGTTGGTGAGCAGTTCTTC.

This clonotype was counted many times. CDR3 protein: CASRGRTYEQYF. The CDR3, as DNA: TGTGCCAGCCGAGGGAGAACCTACGAGCAGTACTTC. The V call is TRBV12-3 or TRBV12-4, the J call TRBJ2-7; possible D gene TRBD2, 5 bases. The CDR3 runs 12 residues. Trimming left V 8 bases short and J 2 bases short, with 10 bases between.

This clonotype was detected ten times or more. V and J are TRBV5-1 and TRBJ2-3; 9 nucleotides match TRBD1. Germline CDR1 is SGHRS and CDR2 is YFSETQ. The length of the CDR3 is 16 residues. With V trimmed by 0 bases and J by 6 bases, 8 bases remained unmatched. CDR3 sequence: CASSLAGQGFADTQYF. CDR3 DNA sequence: TGCGCCAGCAGCTTGGCGGGACAGGGATTCGCGGATACGCAGTATTTT.

This clonotype was recorded at least ten times. This chain links TRBV12-3 or TRBV12-4 with TRBJ2-1; D gene unclear. The V and J ends lost 4 bases and 7 bases respectively, with 14 bases between them. This CDR3 contains 14 residues. Written as DNA, the CDR3 is TGTGCCAGCAGTTCGGCGTCCTACGGGAATGAGCAGTTCTTC. Translating gives CASSSASYGNEQFF.

In its sample, this clonotype was seen many times. The chain links TRBV6-2 or TRBV6-3 to TRBJ1-1; D is uncertain. V lost 5 bases to trimming and J lost 3 bases, with 7 bases between them. The CDR3 has 12 residues. The germline gives CDR1 MNHEY, CDR2 SVGEGT. The CDR3 region is CASSEEYTEAFF. CDR3 nucleotides: TGTGCCAGCAGTGAGGAATACACTGAAGCTTTCTTT.

This clonotype was counted only a few times. The CDR3 reads CASSQEDFNEQFF. In DNA form, the CDR3 reads TGTGCCAGCAGCCAAGAGGACTTCAATGAGCAGTTCTTC. The V gene is TRBV14, the J gene TRBJ2-1; D is possibly TRBD2 (5 bases). V was trimmed by 0 bases and J by 6 bases, leaving 6 bases between them. This CDR3 region has 13 residues. CDR1 is SGHDN, CDR2 FVKESK, per germline.

Sample share makes this clonotype medium-sized. The genes are TRBV15 and TRBJ2-2; no firm D call. The CDR3 extends over 16 amino acids. Trimming shortened V by 5 bases and J by 1 base, and 14 bases separated the two germline ends. Germline CDR1 and CDR2: LNHNV and YYDKDF (reference sequence). CDR3 in DNA: TGTGCCACCAGCGGTACAGCCGCTCAGAACACCGGGGAGCTGTTTTTT. Its translation is CATSGTAAQNTGELFF.

This clonotype was seen a few times. The CDR3 bases are TGTGCCAGCAGCCAAGCTCGGGTCAAATTAAACACTGAAGCTTTCTTT. Its protein product is CASSQARVKLNTEAFF. The chain employs TRBV3-1 and TRBJ1-1; no firm D call. V was cut by 1 base and J by 2 bases, with 14 bases left in between. CDR1 and CDR2 (germline): LGHDT, YNNKEL (reference sequence). CDR3 length: 16 amino acids.

This clonotype has a count of ten or more. The gene calls are TRBV6-2 or TRBV6-3 and TRBJ1-5; 7 nucleotides match TRBD1. Trimming at V came to 7 bases and at J to 2 bases, leaving 5 bases not matched to a gene. This CDR3 has 14 residues. Germline V gene data show CDR1 as MNHEY and CDR2 as SVGEGT. CDR3 sequence reads: CASKPGTGNQPQHF. The DNA for the CDR3 is TGTGCCAGCAAACCCGGGACAGGCAATCAGCCCCAGCATTTT.

The table lists this clonotype with many counts. The chain combines TRBV20-1 with TRBJ2-6; the D gene is possibly TRBD1 (6 bases). The length of the CDR3 is 16 residues. Trimming left V 4 bases short and J 0 bases short, with 13 bases between. Per the germline V gene, CDR1 is DFQATT and CDR2 is SNEGSKA (reference sequence). The CDR3 reads CSANSGEPSGANVLTF. CDR3 nucleotides: TGCAGTGCTAACTCAGGGGAGCCCTCTGGGGCCAACGTCCTGACTTTC.

This clonotype occurred a few times. The chain combines TRBV10-2 with TRBJ2-7; maybe TRBD1 (5 bases). From germline, CDR1 is WSHSY and CDR2 SAAADI. Between the trimmed V and J ends, which lost 8 bases and 5 bases, there was a span of 10 bases. This CDR3 is built from 11 residues. The CDR3 DNA follows: TGCGCCAGCGCCCCAGGGAACGAGCAGTACTTC. It encodes CASAPGNEQYF.

This clonotype was found many times. The chain carries TRBV7-2 and TRBJ2-1, with D possibly matching TRBD1 (6 bases). Trimming took 1 base from V and 9 from J, leaving 10 bases between them. The CDR3 sequence is 13 residues long. Looked up from germline, CDR1 is SGHTA and CDR2 is FQGNSA. CDR3 loop: CASSLGGRGEQFF. DNA for the CDR3: TGTGCCAGCAGCTTAGGGGGCAGGGGTGAGCAGTTCTTC. The whole variable domain, remainder taken from reference TRBV7-2 and TRBJ2-1, is GAGVSQSPSNKVTEKGKDVELRCDPISGHTALYWYRQSLGQGLEFLIYFQGNSAPDKSGLPSDRFSAERTGGSVSTLTIQRTQQEDSAVYLCASSLGGRGEQFFGPGTRLTVL.

This clonotype was counted ten times or more. The chain is built from TRBV15 and TRBJ2-2; 10 nucleotides align to TRBD2. Germline loops: CDR1 LNHNV, CDR2 YYDKDF (reference sequence). This CDR3 is 17 amino acids long. The junction had 9 bases not matched to a gene; V was cut back by 3 bases and J by 5 bases. The CDR3 reads CATSSRIAGGRTGELFF. The CDR3 coding sequence is TGTGCCACCAGCAGCCGTATAGCGGGAGGTCGTACCGGGGAGCTGTTTTTT.